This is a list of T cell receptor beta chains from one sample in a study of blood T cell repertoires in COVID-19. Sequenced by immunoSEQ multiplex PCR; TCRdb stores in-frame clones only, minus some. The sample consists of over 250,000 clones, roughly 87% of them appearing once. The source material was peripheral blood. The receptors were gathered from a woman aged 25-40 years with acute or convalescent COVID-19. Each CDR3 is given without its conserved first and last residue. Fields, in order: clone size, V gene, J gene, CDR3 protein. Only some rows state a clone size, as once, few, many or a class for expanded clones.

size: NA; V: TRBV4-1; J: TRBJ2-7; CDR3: ASSLDRRGYEQY
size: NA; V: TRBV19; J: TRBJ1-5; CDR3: ATTDNFNQPQH
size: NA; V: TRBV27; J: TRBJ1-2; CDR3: ASSLSGQANYGYT
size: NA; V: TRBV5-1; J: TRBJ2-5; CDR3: ASSLRPSGTQY
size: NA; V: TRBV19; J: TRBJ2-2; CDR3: ASSNRGLGLNTGELF
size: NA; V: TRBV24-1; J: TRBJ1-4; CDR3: ATSDRASGKLF
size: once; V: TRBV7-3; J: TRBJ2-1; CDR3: ASSLRLAGHNEQF
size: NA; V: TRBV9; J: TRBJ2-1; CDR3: ASSVDAGGLAGNEQF
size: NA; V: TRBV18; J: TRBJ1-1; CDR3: ASSPRRDLNTEAF
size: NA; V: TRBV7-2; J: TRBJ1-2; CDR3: ASSPRRDRADGYT
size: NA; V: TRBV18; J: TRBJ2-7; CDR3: ASSRTGTSVEQY
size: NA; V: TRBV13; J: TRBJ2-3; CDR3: ASSPGDRGTDTQY
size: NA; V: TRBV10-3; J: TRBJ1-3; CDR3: AISESGRIPGNTIY
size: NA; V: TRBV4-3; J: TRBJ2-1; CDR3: ASSQDTGGNEQF
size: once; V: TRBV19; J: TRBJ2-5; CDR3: ASSIGSGQRKETQY
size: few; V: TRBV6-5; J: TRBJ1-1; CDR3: ASSYGDRLNTEAF
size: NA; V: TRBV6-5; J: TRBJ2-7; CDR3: ASSPGHSTYEQY
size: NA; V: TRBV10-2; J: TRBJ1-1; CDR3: ASSEGGGTEAF
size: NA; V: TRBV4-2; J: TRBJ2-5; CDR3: ASSQVASGTEETQY
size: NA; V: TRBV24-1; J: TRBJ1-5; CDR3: ATSDSLLTGRNQPQH
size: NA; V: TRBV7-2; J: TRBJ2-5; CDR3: ASSLRTVTETQY
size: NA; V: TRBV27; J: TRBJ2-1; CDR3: ASSRGLAGAYNEQF
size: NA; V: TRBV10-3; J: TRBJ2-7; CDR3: AISSQGLYEQY
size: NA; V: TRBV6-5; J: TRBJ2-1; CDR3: ASRLYSSYNEQF
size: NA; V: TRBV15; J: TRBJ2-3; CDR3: ATSWGLAGRYTDTQY